This entry lists 3 T cell receptor beta chains sequenced from one sample in a study of T-cell memory formation after mild COVID-19. From the 5' RACE reads, TCRdb called clonotypes with MiXCR, one entry per CDR3 protein. The table records just over 150,000 distinct CDR3 sequences, around 30% of them present only once. The specimen sequenced was PBMCs or a T cell subset sorted from them (not recorded which). These receptors were collected from an adult woman who had mild COVID-19 (a few samples of this study predate the infection). Cell type and time point are not known.

This clonotype was observed many times. This CDR3 is CASLKQETYNEQFF. CDR3 nucleotides: TGTGCCAGCTTAAAACAGGAGACCTACAATGAGCAGTTCTTC. V and J are TRBV5-4 and TRBJ2-1; the D gene is possibly TRBD1 (5 bases). There are 14 residues in the CDR3. From germline, CDR1 is SGHNT and CDR2 YYREEE (reference sequence). V shed 7 bases and J shed 2 bases, with 13 bases lying between them.

The J gene is TRBJ2-5, the V gene TRBV7-9; maybe TRBD1 (5 bases). The germline gives CDR1 SEHNR, CDR2 FQNEAQ (reference sequence). V shed 5 bases and J shed 1 base, with 14 bases lying between them. The CDR3 totals 15 residues. CDR3 in DNA: TGTGCCAGCAGCACGGGTGACAGTGCCCAAGAGACCCAGTACTTC. This translates into CASSTGDSAQETQYF.

V gene TRBV12-3 or TRBV12-4 combines with J gene TRBJ2-7, with TRBD2 matching over 13 bases. Unmatched junction bases numbered 14, after V lost 3 bases and J lost 6 bases. This CDR3 region has 18 residues. This CDR3 reads CASSFEGTSGTPEGEQYF. In DNA form, the CDR3 reads TGTGCCAGCAGTTTTGAGGGGACTAGCGGGACCCCGGAGGGCGAGCAGTACTTC.